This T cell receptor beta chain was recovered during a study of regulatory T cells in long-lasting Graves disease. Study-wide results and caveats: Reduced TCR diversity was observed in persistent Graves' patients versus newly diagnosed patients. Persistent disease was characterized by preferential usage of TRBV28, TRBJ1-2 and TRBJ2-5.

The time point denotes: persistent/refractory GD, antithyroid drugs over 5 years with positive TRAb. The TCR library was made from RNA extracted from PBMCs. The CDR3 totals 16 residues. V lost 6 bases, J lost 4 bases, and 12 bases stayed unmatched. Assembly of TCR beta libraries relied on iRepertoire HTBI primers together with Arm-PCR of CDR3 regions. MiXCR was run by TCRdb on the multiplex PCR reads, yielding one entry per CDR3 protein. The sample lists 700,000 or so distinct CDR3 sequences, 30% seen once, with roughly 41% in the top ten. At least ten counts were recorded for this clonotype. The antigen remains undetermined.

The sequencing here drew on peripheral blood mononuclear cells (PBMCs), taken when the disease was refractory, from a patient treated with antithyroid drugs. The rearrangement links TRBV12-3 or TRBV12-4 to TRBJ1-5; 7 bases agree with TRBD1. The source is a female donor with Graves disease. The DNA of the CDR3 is TGTGCCAGCAGAGGGCGTCGACAGGGACCAAATCAGCCCCAGCATTTT. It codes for CASRGRRQGPNQPQHF.